The next 10 T cell receptor beta chains were all read from a single sample in a study of CD8 T cells in ankylosing spondylitis. TCRdb passed the 5' RACE reads through MiXCR, listing each CDR3 protein once. The sample includes 50,000 to 65,000 distinct CDR3 sequences, roughly 7.3% of them seen just once. The sequencing input was blood, either unsorted or a sorted T cell fraction (not recorded which). These receptor sequences come from a female donor with ankylosing spondylitis or in good health (not recorded which).

J is TRBJ2-2 and V is TRBV7-2; 11 bases align to TRBD1. V dropped 5 bases and J dropped 4; count of bases not matched to a gene: 6. This CDR3 has 16 residues. CDR1 is SGHTA and CDR2 is FQGNSA in the germline V gene. The CDR3 here is CASSPPGTGGTGELFF. The CDR3 DNA is TGTGCCAGCAGCCCCCCCGGGACAGGGGGCACCGGGGAGCTGTTTTTT.

There are many counts of this clonotype. The gene calls are TRBV28 and TRBJ1-2, with TRBD1 as a possible D gene (5 bases). The CDR3 runs to 13 residues. Per the germline V gene, CDR1 is MDHEN and CDR2 is SYDVKM. V dropped 2 bases and J dropped 8 bases, with 12 bases sitting between them. The CDR3 nucleotides are TGTGCCAGCAGTTTAGCAGGGAGGGACGGCTACACCTTC. Residues: CASSLAGRDGYTF.

This clonotype was recorded at least ten times. The CDR3 here is CASSSTSMYLYF. The CDR3 nucleotides read TGTGCCAGCAGCTCGACTAGCATGTATCTGTACTTC. The chain has TRBV7-2 and TRBJ2-5; TRBD2 aligns across 7 bases. Germline CDR1 and CDR2: SGHTA and FQGNSA. The CDR3 length is 12 residues. V lost 4 bases to trimming and J lost 13 bases; unmatched junction nucleotides: 9.

In this sample, this clonotype turned up many times. The rearrangement joins TRBV7-3 to TRBJ2-3; perhaps TRBD2 as D (6 bases). There are 13 residues in the CDR3. V was cut by 5 bases and J by 12 bases, with 18 bases left in between. Germline assignment: CDR1 SGHTA and CDR2 FQGTGA. The CDR3 sequence: CASSPPSGGDQYF. CDR3 DNA: TGTGCCAGCAGCCCCCCGTCGGGCGGGGACCAGTATTTT. Based on the CDR3 plus reference TRBV7-3 and TRBJ2-3, the full variable domain is GAGVSQTPSNKVTEKGKYVELRCDPISGHTALYWYRQSLGQGPEFLIYFQGTGAADDSGLPNDRFFAVRPEGSVSTLKIQRTERGDSAVYLCASSPPSGGDQYFGPGTRLTVL.

This clonotype was recorded at least ten times. The chain employs TRBV20-1 and TRBJ2-5; D might be TRBD2 (6 bases). The V and J ends lost 0 bases and 5 bases respectively, with 16 bases between them. CDR3 length: 15 amino acids. Germline CDR1 and CDR2: DFQATT and SNEGSKA (reference sequence). CDR3 DNA sequence: TGCAGTGCTAGAGATGATTTTAGCGGTTTTGAGACCCAGTACTTC. It translates to CSARDDFSGFETQYF.

This clonotype was picked up many times. The chain carries TRBV5-1 and TRBJ1-4; 8 bases align to TRBD1. Germline values: CDR1 SGHRS, CDR2 YFSETQ. The V segment lost 4 bases and the J segment 5 bases; nucleotides outside the gene matches: 7. This CDR3 comprises 15 residues. The CDR3, as DNA: TGCGCCAGCAGCCCACGACAGGGGCAGAATGAAAAACTGTTTTTT. Its protein is CASSPRQGQNEKLFF.

This clonotype was picked up many times. The rearrangement links TRBV10-3 to TRBJ2-3; 7 bases line up with TRBD1. Germline V gene sequence: CDR1 ENHRY, CDR2 SYGVKD. V lost 5 bases, J lost 2 bases, and 7 bases stayed unmatched. CDR3 size: 15 residues. The CDR3 region is CAISYTGTDTDTQYF. CDR3 coding DNA: TGTGCCATCAGTTACACCGGGACAGACACAGATACGCAGTATTTT.

This clonotype was recorded a few times. A single base separates this from a much larger clone, so it may be a read error. The chain couples TRBV27 to TRBJ1-1, with TRBD1 as a possible D gene (6 bases). The CDR3 is 16 residues long. The germline gives CDR1 MNHEY, CDR2 SMNVEV (reference sequence). V dropped 6 bases and J dropped 0 bases, with 17 bases sitting between them. CDR3 protein: CASRRHSQGMNTEAFF. CDR3 in DNA: TGTGCCAGCAGGCGCCACTCCCAGGGGATGAACACTGAAGCTTTCTTT.

This clonotype came up many times. V gene TRBV14 combines with J gene TRBJ2-7; D perhaps matches TRBD1 (5 bases). The CDR3 loop spans 14 amino acids. Germline-derived CDR1 and CDR2 are SGHDN and FVKESK. V was trimmed by 1 base and J by 7 bases, leaving 14 bases between them. The CDR3 DNA reads TGTGCCAGCAGCCAAGCACTACAGGCGCGGGAGCAGTACTTC. Protein product: CASSQALQAREQYF.

This clonotype was seen ten or more times. The V call is TRBV20-1, the J call TRBJ1-2; no reliable D call. Germline loops: CDR1 DFQATT, CDR2 SNEGSKA (reference sequence). This CDR3 is built from 14 residues. Trimming took off 1 base at V and 4 bases at J, with 13 bases between the two ends. The CDR3: CSARASVDGYGYTF. The CDR3 bases are TGCAGTGCTAGAGCTTCGGTGGACGGCTATGGCTACACCTTC.